This TCR beta chain was sequenced in a study of PD-1 blockade in classical Hodgkin lymphoma. With respect to this clone: Its antigen is undetermined.

Study-wide results and limits: By C4D1, diversity of CD4+ TCRs had risen significantly, whereas that of CD8+ TCRs had not.

The CDR3 has 11 amino acids. V was trimmed by 9 bases and J by 7 bases, leaving 12 bases between them. Germline values: CDR1 MNHEY, CDR2 SMNVEV (reference sequence). Every patient was affected by relapse after autologous stem cell transplantation, while exposure to brentuximab vedotin was not uniform. Produced via immunoSEQ multiplex PCR; TCRdb's table is partial and in-frame only. The table includes 50,000 or so clones, around 78% detected once. Here the sequenced sample was peripheral blood mononuclear cells (PBMCs), taken before the second cycle of nivolumab. The sequence was obtained from a human donor with classical Hodgkin lymphoma. The V and J genes are TRBV27 and TRBJ2-5; tentative D call: TRBD2 (5 bases). CDR3 region: CASSLRGTQYF. For the CDR3, the DNA is TGTGCCAGTTCCCTACGGGGGACCCAGTACTTC.